This TCR beta chain was found in a study of blood T cell repertoires in COVID-19. Patients of the Seattle cohort, enrolled during active infection, were followed longitudinally. This clone was recorded only once. The CDR3 has 15 residues. Germline-derived CDR1 and CDR2 are SGHAT and FQNNGV. The ends lost 4 bases at V and 2 bases at J; junction bases unmatched: 1. Using immunoSEQ multiplex PCR, the repertoire was profiled, and TCRdb retains in-frame clones only, with some absent. The table includes about 52,000 clones, 81% detected once. The chain joins TRBV11-2 to TRBJ1-4; TRBD1 aligns across 10 bases. The sequenced sample was peripheral blood. This TCR was recovered from a woman at least 80 years old with COVID-19, enrolled during active disease. CDR3 amino acids: CASSWTGGTNEKLFF. CDR3 DNA: TGTGCCAGCAGCTGGACAGGGGGGACTAATGAAAAACTGTTTTTT.